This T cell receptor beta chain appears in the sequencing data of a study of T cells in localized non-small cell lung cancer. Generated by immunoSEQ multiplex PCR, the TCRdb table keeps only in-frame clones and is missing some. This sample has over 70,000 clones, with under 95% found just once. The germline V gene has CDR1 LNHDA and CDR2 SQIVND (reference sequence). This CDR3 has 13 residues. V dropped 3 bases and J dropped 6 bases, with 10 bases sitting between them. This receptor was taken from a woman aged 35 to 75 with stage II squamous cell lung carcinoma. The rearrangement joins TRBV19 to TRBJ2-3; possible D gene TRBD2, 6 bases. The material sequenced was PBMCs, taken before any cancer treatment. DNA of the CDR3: TGTGCCAGTAGTATCGGACGGGGGGATACGCAGTATTTT. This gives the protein CASSIGRGDTQYF.